These 31 T cell receptor beta chains originate from one sample sequenced in a study of T cells in Graves' hyperthyroidism and ophthalmopathy (dated by TCRdb to 2018 to 2020). Library method: multiplex PCR. Sequencing took place on an Illumina HiSeq 2000. Amplification of TCR beta CDR3 regions was carried out from RNA transcripts. The TCR CDR3 was subjected to a first round of RT-PCR using the HTBI primer set and the Qiagen OneStep RT-PCR kit. Through fastp at Q25 and MiXCR, TCRdb rebuilt clones from the public reads, retaining in-frame beta chains. Entries are consolidated by CDR3 protein sequence, retaining the most common genes and DNA. This sample is represented by about 130,000 distinct CDR3 sequences; about 20% of them were singletons. The top ten hold roughly 73% of the sample. Sequencing was carried out using blood. These receptors were taken from a woman aged 50 to 60 with Graves' hyperthyroidism that later progressed to Graves' ophthalmopathy.

This chain uses TRBV9 with TRBJ2-3, with 9 bases fitting TRBD2. The germline V gene has CDR1 SGDLS and CDR2 YYNGEE. The length of the CDR3 is 17 residues. After removal of 0 bases from V and 2 bases from J, the junction contained 7 bases not matched to a gene. The CDR3: CASSVDPSGMITDTQYF. In nucleotides, the CDR3 is TGTGCCAGCAGCGTAGACCCTAGCGGGATGATCACAGATACGCAGTATTTT.

This chain joins TRBV11-2 and TRBJ2-7; 8 positions match TRBD1. This CDR3 spans 15 amino acids. V lost 3 bases, J lost 3 bases, and 7 bases stayed unmatched. Germline CDR1 SGHAT, CDR2 FQNNGV. CDR3 sequence (DNA): TGTGCCAGCAGCTTTTTGGGACAGGACCTCTACGAGCAGTACTTC. This codes for CASSFLGQDLYEQYF. Supplemented by reference TRBV11-2 and TRBJ2-7, the full variable domain reads EAGVAQSPRYKIIEKRQSVAFWCNPISGHATLYWYQQILGQGPKLLIQFQNNGVVDDSQLPKDRFSAERLKGVDSTLKIQPAKLEDSAVYLCASSFLGQDLYEQYFGPGTRLTVT.

By proportion, this clonotype is medium-sized (0.01 to 0.1%). J is TRBJ2-7 and V is TRBV18, with TRBD1 matching over 10 bases. Germline loops: CDR1 KGHSH, CDR2 LQKENI. The length of the CDR3 is 15 residues. V dropped 6 bases and J dropped 2; count of bases not matched to a gene: 7. CDR3 amino acids: CASSQPGQGTYEQYF. The CDR3 region has the DNA TGTGCCAGCTCGCAACCGGGACAGGGGACCTACGAGCAGTACTTC.

This clonotype was counted many times. The CDR3 spells CASSYSTGNGYTF. CDR3 DNA sequence: TGTGCCAGCAGTTACTCGACAGGGAATGGCTACACCTTC. The gene calls are TRBV6-2 or TRBV6-3 and TRBJ1-2, with 7 bases fitting TRBD1. CDR1 and CDR2 (germline): MNHEY, SVGEGT. The CDR3 spans 13 residues. Losses at the gene ends were 0 bases for V and 6 bases for J; bases not matched to a gene: 1.

A few counts support this clonotype. This chain connects TRBV12-3 or TRBV12-4 to TRBJ2-2; no firm D call. The CDR3 sequence is 14 residues long. Trimming removed 6 bases from V and 0 bases from J, with 8 bases in between. The DNA of the CDR3 is TGTGCCAGCAGCCCCTGGCCGAACACCGGGGAGCTGTTTTTT. Its translation: CASSPWPNTGELFF.

This clonotype was seen repeatedly, ten times or more. The chain combines TRBV20-1 with TRBJ2-7; D remains unclear. CDR1 is DFQATT and CDR2 is SNEGSKA in the germline V gene (reference sequence). Trimming shortened V by 4 bases and J by 0 bases, and 13 bases separated the two germline ends. The CDR3 loop spans 14 amino acids. The CDR3 loop reads CSAMTEWYSYEQYF. The CDR3 DNA sequence: TGCAGTGCTATGACGGAGTGGTACTCCTACGAGCAGTACTTC.

In this sample, this clonotype turned up many times. This chain connects TRBV30 to TRBJ2-3; 9 nucleotides agree with TRBD2. This CDR3 comprises 15 residues. V dropped 2 bases and J dropped 0; count of bases not matched to a gene: 3. Germline loops: CDR1 GTSNPN, CDR2 SVGIG (reference sequence). CDR3 bases: TGTGCCTGGAGTTTAAGCGGGGGGAGCACAGATACGCAGTATTTT. This encodes CAWSLSGGSTDTQYF. The entire variable domain, with the rest obtained from reference TRBV30 and TRBJ2-3, is as follows: SQTIHQWPATLVQPVGSPLSLECTVEGTSNPNLYWYRQAAGRGLQLLFYSVGIGQISSEVPQNLSASRPQDRQFILSSKKLLLSDSGFYLCAWSLSGGSTDTQYFGPGTRLTVL.

V is TRBV6-1 and J is TRBJ2-3, with 14 bases aligning to TRBD2. V lost 6 bases to trimming and J lost 4 bases; unmatched junction nucleotides: 15. CDR3 length: 19 residues. Germline V CDR1 and CDR2: MNHNS, SASEGT. The CDR3 reads CASSDETGTSGRPPDTQYF. In nucleotides, the CDR3 is TGTGCCAGCAGCGACGAAACCGGGACTAGCGGGAGACCCCCAGATACGCAGTATTTT.

This clonotype was recorded a few times. V is TRBV4-1 and J is TRBJ2-3, with unresolved D. Germline CDR1 MGHRA, CDR2 YSYEKL. V lost 2 bases to trimming and J lost 2 bases, with 8 bases between them. CDR3 length: 14 amino acids. CDR3: CASSQRLHTDTQYF. Here the CDR3 DNA reads TGCGCCAGCAGCCAAAGGTTACACACAGATACGCAGTATTTT.

This clonotype was recorded many times. J is TRBJ1-2 and V is TRBV5-1; TRBD1 matches at 7 bases. CDR1 and CDR2 (germline): SGHRS, YFSETQ. Trimming removed 3 bases from V and 0 bases from J; junction bases left unmatched: 8. The CDR3 spans 16 residues. The DNA of the CDR3 is TGCGCCAGCAGCTCTGGACAGGTTGCCTCTAACTATGGCTACACCTTC. Translating gives CASSSGQVASNYGYTF.

This clonotype turned up a few times. The V gene is TRBV6-1, the J gene TRBJ2-7, with D perhaps matching TRBD1 or TRBD2 (5 bases each). Trimming took off 10 bases at V and 2 bases at J, with 18 bases between the two ends. This CDR3 has 14 residues. Germline assignment: CDR1 MNHNS and CDR2 SASEGT. The CDR3 is CATRTARGTYEQYF. CDR3 bases: TGTGCCACCAGAACAGCGAGGGGTACCTACGAGCAGTACTTC.

This clonotype turned up a few times. This chain joins TRBV4-1 and TRBJ1-3; D not certain. V shed 1 base and J shed 3 bases, with 7 bases lying between them. The V gene's germline CDR1 is MGHRA and CDR2 YSYEKL. The CDR3 has 14 amino acids. Written as DNA, the CDR3 is TGCGCCAGCAGCCAAGGCTCTGGTGGAAACACCATATATTTT. Its protein is CASSQGSGGNTIYF.

This chain links TRBV3-1 with TRBJ1-2, with 8 bases aligning to TRBD1. The V and J ends lost 5 bases and 7 bases, in that order; junction bases with no gene match: 12. The germline CDR1 and CDR2 sequences are LGHDT and YNNKEL (reference sequence). This CDR3 region has 15 residues. In DNA form, the CDR3 reads TGTGCCAGCAGCGTAGCTACAGGGGGACGGTTTGGCTACACCTTC. As protein: CASSVATGGRFGYTF.

The chain combines TRBV7-3 with TRBJ2-3; maybe TRBD1 (6 bases). Germline CDR1 reads SGHTA; CDR2 reads FQGTGA. V was trimmed by 5 bases and J by 0 bases, leaving 12 bases between them. The CDR3 contains 15 residues. CDR3 sequence: CASSPQGYSTDTQYF. The CDR3, as DNA: TGTGCCAGCAGCCCCCAGGGGTATAGCACAGATACGCAGTATTTT. Full variable domain (rest looked up from reference TRBV7-3 and TRBJ2-3): GAGVSQTPSNKVTEKGKYVELRCDPISGHTALYWYRQSLGQGPEFLIYFQGTGAADDSGLPNDRFFAVRPEGSVSTLKIQRTERGDSAVYLCASSPQGYSTDTQYFGPGTRLTVL.

This clonotype was picked up a small number of times. The chain links TRBV27 to TRBJ1-1; D is perhaps TRBD1 (5 bases). With 8 bases removed from V and 4 bases from J, the gap between germline ends came to 14 bases. This CDR3 contains 13 residues. CDR1 is MNHEY, CDR2 SMNVEV, per germline (reference sequence). The CDR3 bases are TGTGCCAGCTGGTGGGGGTGGGGCACTGAAGCTTTCTTT. Amino acids: CASWWGWGTEAFF.

CDR3 DNA sequence: TGCAGTGCTAGCCGGGGGGGGGAGCAGTTCTTC. Translated, it gives CSASRGGEQFF. The V gene is TRBV20-1, the J gene TRBJ2-1; 8 bases map to TRBD2. V shed 3 bases, J shed 10 bases, and the junction held 2 bases outside the gene matches. Germline V gives CDR1 DFQATT, CDR2 SNEGSKA (reference sequence). CDR3 length equals 11 residues.

This chain uses TRBV5-1 with TRBJ1-3; no reliable D call. The germline V and J ends were trimmed by 7 bases and 0 bases, with 11 bases remaining between them. From germline, CDR1 is SGHRS and CDR2 YFSETQ. This CDR3 comprises 14 residues. The CDR3 loop is CASGPVLSGNTIYF. The DNA for the CDR3 is TGCGCCAGCGGCCCGGTCCTCTCTGGAAACACCATATATTTT.

This clonotype has at least ten counts. The genes are TRBV5-1 and TRBJ1-1; 8 bases agree with TRBD1. The CDR3 loop spans 15 amino acids. Germline V gene sequence: CDR1 SGHRS, CDR2 YFSETQ. The V and J ends lost 4 bases and 4 bases, in that order; junction bases with no gene match: 9. The DNA of the CDR3 is TGCGCCAGCAGCCGGCGGACAGGGCCGGGCACTGAAGCTTTCTTT. As protein: CASSRRTGPGTEAFF.

Note on this clonotype: A junction boundary mismatches the germline segment, possibly from a read error. The chain couples TRBV6-2 or TRBV6-3 to TRBJ1-4; TRBD1 is a possible D gene (6 bases). From germline, CDR1 is MNHEY and CDR2 SVGEGT. The CDR3 runs 15 residues. The CDR3 DNA follows: TGTGCCAGCAGGGCCGGGACAATAATACAGGAAAAACTGTTCTTT. As protein: CASRAGTIIQEKLFF.

This clonotype was seen at least ten times. DNA for the CDR3: TGTGCCAGCAGCCTCTCGAACGTACTAGCGGGAAGGGAGACCCAGTACTTC. Protein product: CASSLSNVLAGRETQYF. The chain links TRBV13 to TRBJ2-5; 10 bases match TRBD2. V shed 5 bases and J 5 bases; nucleotides not matched to a gene: 14. The length of the CDR3 is 17 residues. Germline assignment: CDR1 PRHDT and CDR2 FYEKMQ (reference sequence).

This clonotype was seen a few times. The rearrangement uses TRBV5-1 and TRBJ2-5, with 13 positions matching TRBD2. With 4 bases clipped from V and 5 bases from J, the junction kept 5 bases outside the gene matches. This CDR3 spans 15 amino acids. Germline V CDR1 and CDR2: SGHRS, YFSETQ. The CDR3 is CASSPGLAGWETQYF. For the CDR3, the DNA is TGCGCCAGCAGCCCGGGACTAGCGGGATGGGAGACCCAGTACTTC.

This clonotype was seen many times. The genes are TRBV6-2 or TRBV6-3 and TRBJ2-1; 9 bases align to TRBD2. There are 17 residues in the CDR3. The V gene end was trimmed by 0 bases and the J gene end by 4 bases; junction bases not matched to a gene: 7. CDR1 is MNHEY, CDR2 SVGEGT, per germline. The CDR3 sequence is CASSYSGAGGGYNEQFF. The DNA of the CDR3 is TGTGCCAGCAGTTACTCAGGCGCGGGAGGGGGTTACAATGAGCAGTTCTTC.

This chain links TRBV12-3 or TRBV12-4 with TRBJ2-7; 9 positions match TRBD1. Trimming removed 2 bases from V and 3 bases from J; junction bases left unmatched: 5. The CDR3 spans 15 residues. The CDR3 spells CASSLITGGVYEQYF. The DNA for the CDR3 is TGTGCCAGCAGTTTAATAACAGGGGGCGTCTACGAGCAGTACTTC.

This clonotype was seen many times. The chain couples TRBV5-1 to TRBJ1-5; D unresolved. Per germline, CDR1 SGHRS and CDR2 YFSETQ. Trimming shortened V by 4 bases and J by 2 bases, and 7 bases separated the two germline ends. CDR3 length equals 13 residues. CDR3 DNA: TGCGCCAGCAGCCCGGGTGGCAATCAGCCCCAGCATTTT. It codes for CASSPGGNQPQHF.

The chain uses TRBV7-9 and TRBJ2-5; tentatively, D is TRBD1 or TRBD2 (5 bases each). The CDR3 totals 14 residues. CDR1 and CDR2 from the germline V gene are SEHNR and FQNEAQ (reference sequence). With 2 bases removed from V and 1 base from J, the gap between germline ends came to 8 bases. CDR3 bases: TGTGCCAGCAGCTTATCCGGGACCCAAGAGACCCAGTACTTC. It translates to CASSLSGTQETQYF.

This clonotype was observed many times. CDR3 DNA sequence: TGTGCCAGCAGTTCCGCCGGAGCGTTACGAGATACGCAGTATTTT. Its translation is CASSSAGALRDTQYF. The chain links TRBV12-3 or TRBV12-4 to TRBJ2-3; unclear D gene. This CDR3 region has 15 residues. Between the trimmed V and J ends, which lost 4 bases and 5 bases, there was a span of 16 bases.

This clonotype was recorded at least ten times. The CDR3 nucleotides read TGTGCCAGCAGTACAACTAGCGGGAAGCAAGAGACCCAGTACTTC. Amino acids: CASSTTSGKQETQYF. The V gene is TRBV27, the J gene TRBJ2-5, with 10 bases lining up with TRBD2. The CDR3 spans 15 residues. Looked up from germline, CDR1 is MNHEY and CDR2 is SMNVEV (reference sequence). V lost 5 bases, J lost 2 bases, and 5 bases stayed unmatched.

The rearrangement joins TRBV30 to TRBJ2-2; D is unresolved. The CDR3 spans 13 residues. The germline V gene has CDR1 GTSNPN and CDR2 SVGIG (reference sequence). V was trimmed by 5 bases and J by 1 base, leaving 8 bases between them. CDR3 sequence reads: CAWGSENTGELFF. CDR3 coding DNA: TGTGCCTGGGGCAGCGAGAACACCGGGGAGCTGTTTTTT.

This clonotype was detected ten times or more. The V call is TRBV20-1, the J call TRBJ2-1; 10 bases line up with TRBD2. Per the germline V gene, CDR1 is DFQATT and CDR2 is SNEGSKA (reference sequence). This CDR3 contains 16 residues. With V trimmed by 6 bases and J by 2 bases, 10 bases remained unmatched. CDR3 in DNA: TGCAGTGCGATTCCTGATAGCGGGAGGACCTACAATGAGCAGTTCTTC. This codes for CSAIPDSGRTYNEQFF.

This clonotype showed up many times. J is TRBJ2-7 and V is TRBV29-1, with D possibly called TRBD1 or TRBD2 (5 bases each). CDR3 length: 12 amino acids. Germline V gives CDR1 SQVTM, CDR2 ANQGSEA. V was trimmed by 6 bases and J by 8 bases, leaving 17 bases between them. This chain's CDR3 is CSVGTGTAKQYF. The DNA of the CDR3 is TGCAGCGTCGGGACCGGGACGGCCAAGCAGTACTTC.

Many counts were recorded for this clonotype. The chain carries TRBV18 and TRBJ1-1; no clear D gene. The CDR3 sequence is 13 residues long. The V and J ends lost 1 base and 2 bases respectively, with 5 bases between them. The germline V gene has CDR1 KGHSH and CDR2 LQKENI. CDR3 in DNA: TGTGCCAGCTCACCACTTGACAACACTGAAGCTTTCTTT. The encoded protein is CASSPLDNTEAFF.